The entry below gives a single TCR beta chain sequence along with its context. CDR3 length equals 18 residues. Trimming cost V 0 bases and J 1 base; bases outside gene matches: 11. The data were obtained in a study of blood T cell repertoires in COVID-19. How the authors handled the data: By means of reference gene primer amplification, nucleated cell counts were estimated. The table came from immunoSEQ multiplex PCR; TCRdb's copy has only in-frame clones and leaves some out. The V and J calls and clone size were taken over from that table, and D and trimming were inferred from the DNA. The repertoire holds more than 100,000 clones, with approximately 80% as singletons.

The specimen was peripheral blood. The chain links TRBV6-7 to TRBJ2-5; 7 bases are a match to TRBD2. TRBV6-7 is filed as an ORF, its function uncertain. The clonotype comes from a woman over 75 with acute or convalescent COVID-19. The CDR3 nucleotides are TGTGCCAGCAGTTACTCGAGACCTCCGGGAGGTGGCCAAGAGACCCAGTACTTC. This sequence encodes CASSYSRPPGGGQETQYF.